This T cell receptor beta chain comes out of a study of molecular identifiers for immune sequencing clone quantification. Study conclusions and caveats: Clones with over 20 RNA copies captured over 98% of effector molecules but under 1% of naive ones.

Previously described methods and listed TCR primers produced bulk TCR libraries. TCRdb reprocessed the PCR reads with MiXCR, giving one entry per CDR3 protein. In the table there are about 500,000 distinct CDR3 sequences, about a quarter of which are singletons. The ends were cut back, 2 bases at V and 10 bases at J, with 10 bases in the middle. CDR3 length: 12 residues. Germline V gene sequence: CDR1 SGHTA, CDR2 FQGNSA. This clonotype was found a few times. Its antigen remains unknown. This chain links TRBV7-2 with TRBJ2-3, with a possible D match to TRBD2 (5 bases). The source material was naive CD8+ T cells from blood, with Jurkat cell RNA spiked in. Subset noted: FACS-sorted CD8+CD4-CCR7+CD45RA+ naive T cells. The clonotype comes from a human donor in good health. Some libraries in this study had Jurkat cell RNA spiked in. The CDR3 reads CASSLSLEAQYF. The CDR3 bases are TGTGCCAGCAGCTTATCTTTGGAGGCGCAGTATTTT.